The 27 T cell receptor beta chains below were found in one sample sequenced in a study of blood T cell repertoires in COVID-19. Clones were sequenced by immunoSEQ multiplex PCR, and TCRdb holds only the in-frame ones, with some missing. The sample records some 290,000 clones, 85% to 90% being singletons. The sample comprised peripheral blood. The receptors originated from a woman under 40 with COVID-19, enrolled during active disease.

V usage is TRBV29-1 and J usage is TRBJ2-1; 7 nucleotides match TRBD1. The germline CDR1 and CDR2 sequences are SQVTM and ANQGSEA. The V and J ends lost 7 bases and 7 bases, in that order; junction bases with no gene match: 4. The CDR3 sequence is 11 residues long. The CDR3 region is CSGSQGNEQFF. CDR3 DNA sequence: TGCAGCGGATCACAGGGGAATGAGCAGTTCTTC.

The chain has TRBV6-4 and TRBJ2-7; TRBD2 agrees at 7 bases. Trimming removed 3 bases from V and 0 bases from J; junction bases left unmatched: 5. The CDR3 spans 15 residues. Looked up from germline, CDR1 is MRHNA and CDR2 is SNTAGT. The CDR3: CASSELAGDSYEQYF. The CDR3 DNA is TGTGCCAGCAGTGAGTTGGCGGGAGACTCCTACGAGCAGTACTTC.

This chain links TRBV9 with TRBJ2-1, with D possibly being TRBD1 (6 bases). Germline assignment: CDR1 SGDLS and CDR2 YYNGEE. The length of the CDR3 is 16 residues. Trimming removed 2 bases at V and 0 bases at J, with 12 bases between. The chain's CDR3 is CASSVPGASSYNEQFF. DNA for the CDR3: TGTGCCAGCAGCGTTCCAGGGGCTAGCTCCTACAATGAGCAGTTCTTC.

This chain uses TRBV7-9 with TRBJ1-6; 8 nucleotides line up with TRBD1. Germline V gene lookup returns CDR1 SEHNR and CDR2 FQNEAQ (reference sequence). The J segment lost 9 bases and the V segment lost 5 bases, leaving 9 bases of the junction unmatched. This CDR3 has 15 amino acids. CDR3 protein: CASSLPGQVSSPLHF. CDR3 in DNA: TGTGCCAGCAGCCTCCCGGGACAGGTGAGTTCACCCCTCCACTTT.

J is TRBJ2-2 and V is TRBV7-6; the D is unclear. V lost 5 bases and J 5 bases, leaving 9 bases between the germline ends. Germline lookup yields CDR1 SGHVS and CDR2 FNYEAQ. The CDR3 runs 13 residues. CDR3 bases: TGTGCCAGCAGCCAAGGAGCTACCGGGGAGCTGTTTTTT. Amino acids: CASSQGATGELFF.

This clone has only one observation. The chain has TRBV6-5 and TRBJ2-7; TRBD1 agrees at 11 bases. With 5 bases clipped from V and 6 bases from J, the junction kept 6 bases outside the gene matches. The CDR3 covers 14 residues. Germline V gene lookup returns CDR1 MNHEY and CDR2 SVGAGI. The CDR3 here is CASSLPGQGVEQYF. The CDR3 DNA sequence: TGTGCCAGCAGTCTCCCGGGACAGGGGGTCGAGCAGTACTTC.

The chain carries TRBV19 and TRBJ2-2, with 11 bases identical to TRBD2. V lost 4 bases, J lost 5 bases, and 3 bases stayed unmatched. CDR3 length equals 15 residues. Germline V gene sequence: CDR1 LNHDA, CDR2 SQIVND (reference sequence). In DNA, the CDR3 is TGTGCCAGTAGTAGCCTAGCGGGAGGTACCGGGGAGCTGTTTTTT. As protein: CASSSLAGGTGELFF.

This clone has a single count. The genes are TRBV19 and TRBJ1-1, with TRBD1 identical over 10 bases. CDR3 size: 13 residues. The trim removed 5 bases at V and 6 bases at J, leaving 3 bases unmatched. Germline V gene data show CDR1 as LNHDA and CDR2 as SQIVND (reference sequence). Here the CDR3 reads CASSPGQGAEAFF. In DNA, the CDR3 is TGTGCCAGTAGTCCTGGACAGGGGGCTGAAGCTTTCTTT.

This chain links TRBV16 with TRBJ2-7, with 7 bases fitting TRBD2. The CDR3 length is 16 residues. Trimming removed 4 bases from V and 1 base from J; junction bases left unmatched: 10. The germline CDR1 and CDR2 sequences are KGHSY and FQNENV. This CDR3 reads CASSPQSAGPSYEQYF. In DNA form, the CDR3 reads TGTGCCAGCAGCCCGCAGTCAGCGGGACCTTCCTACGAGCAGTACTTC.

In its sample, this clone was seen a few times. The DNA of the CDR3 is TGTGCCAGCAGCTCCCTACGACTAGCAAGCACAGATACGCAGTATTTT. It codes for CASSSLRLASTDTQYF. The genes are TRBV7-8 and TRBJ2-3; TRBD2 matches 7 bases. In germline, CDR1 is SGHVS, CDR2 FQNEAQ. V lost 4 bases, J lost 0 bases, and 7 bases stayed unmatched. CDR3 size: 16 residues.

The count of this clone is one. The chain couples TRBV28 to TRBJ2-3, with a possible D match to TRBD1 (6 bases). The CDR3 length is 16 residues. The germline CDR1 and CDR2 sequences are MDHEN and SYDVKM. The germline V and J ends were trimmed by 5 bases and 4 bases, with 19 bases remaining between them. The CDR3 protein is CASSPMTGPKADTQYF. The CDR3 DNA follows: TGTGCCAGCAGTCCCATGACAGGCCCCAAGGCAGATACGCAGTATTTT. The variable domain in full, with the rest retrieved from reference TRBV28 and TRBJ2-3, is DVKVTQSSRYLVKRTGEKVFLECVQDMDHENMFWYRQDPGLGLRLIYFSYDVKMKEKGDIPEGYSVSREKKERFSLILESASTNQTSMYLCASSPMTGPKADTQYFGPGTRLTVL.

The genes are TRBV30 and TRBJ2-7, with 7 nucleotides matching TRBD2. The junction had 8 bases not matched to a gene; V was cut back by 0 bases and J by 3 bases. The CDR3 has 15 amino acids. Per the germline V gene, CDR1 is GTSNPN and CDR2 is SVGIG (reference sequence). The CDR3 sequence is CAWSVGLAAVYEQYF. CDR3 DNA: TGTGCCTGGAGTGTAGGGCTAGCGGCCGTCTACGAGCAGTACTTC.

The chain has TRBV30 and TRBJ2-1; 8 positions match TRBD2. This CDR3 spans 15 amino acids. Unmatched junction bases numbered 17, after V lost 8 bases and J lost 8 bases. CDR1 is GTSNPN and CDR2 is SVGIG in the germline V gene (reference sequence). The CDR3 loop is CAGGFTGGRIYEQFF. In DNA, the CDR3 is TGTGCCGGGGGTTTCACGGGCGGGAGGATTTATGAGCAGTTCTTC.

The chain employs TRBV3-1 (or the pseudogene TRBV3-2) and TRBJ2-5, with 10 bases aligning to TRBD2. J gave up 5 bases and V 3 bases, and 9 bases lay outside the gene matches. The CDR3 is 16 amino acids. Germline V CDR1 and CDR2: LGHDT, YNNKEL (reference sequence). The CDR3 sequence is CASSQSSGRALETQYF. As DNA, the CDR3 is TGTGCCAGCAGCCAGTCCAGCGGGAGGGCATTGGAGACCCAGTACTTC.

J is TRBJ2-5 and V is TRBV10-3; D is perhaps TRBD1 (5 bases). This CDR3 is 14 amino acids long. Trimming pared 2 bases from V and 5 bases from J, leaving 12 bases between. CDR1 ENHRY and CDR2 SYGVKD come from the germline V gene. The CDR3 loop is CAISEGAEEETQYF. The CDR3 DNA reads TGTGCCATCAGTGAGGGGGCCGAGGAGGAGACCCAGTACTTC.

In DNA form, the CDR3 reads TGTGCCAGCAGTTTACTAGGGGGAGGGGGATCGCAGTATTTT. This translates into CASSLLGGGGSQYF. V gene TRBV27 combines with J gene TRBJ2-3; D is possibly TRBD2 (7 bases). This CDR3 region has 14 residues. V shed 2 bases and J shed 10 bases, with 16 bases lying between them. CDR1 is MNHEY and CDR2 is SMNVEV in the germline V gene (reference sequence).

Remarks on this clone: The same CDR3 arises from other DNA sequences in this sample as well. This sequence joins TRBV5-1 and TRBJ2-7, with 11 positions matching TRBD1. CDR1 is SGHRS and CDR2 is YFSETQ in the germline V gene. V lost 3 bases and J lost 4; bases outside the gene matches: 0. The CDR3 is 13 amino acids. CDR3 sequence: CASSWDRGYEQYF. The DNA for the CDR3 is TGCGCCAGCAGCTGGGACAGGGGGTACGAGCAGTACTTC.

The chain carries TRBV6-6 and TRBJ2-5, with 8 bases aligning to TRBD1. The V gene end was trimmed by 7 bases and the J gene end by 4 bases; junction bases not matched to a gene: 5. The CDR3 has 13 amino acids. The germline gives CDR1 MNHNY, CDR2 SVGAGI (reference sequence). CDR3 coding DNA: TGTGCCAGCAACGACAGGGGCGCAGAGACCCAGTACTTC. Its protein product is CASNDRGAETQYF.

V usage is TRBV11-3 and J usage is TRBJ2-3; D ambiguous. V was shortened by 3 bases and J by 1 base, with 5 bases between the two germline ends. Germline loops: CDR1 SGHNT, CDR2 YENEEA. The length of the CDR3 is 13 residues. CDR3 region: CASSFSGTDTQYF. The CDR3 nucleotides are TGTGCCAGCAGCTTTTCGGGCACAGATACGCAGTATTTT.

CDR3 in DNA: TGTGCCAGCAGCTTAAGGACCCTAGCGGGGTACAATGAGCAGTTCTTC. Amino acids: CASSLRTLAGYNEQFF. V usage is TRBV7-2 and J usage is TRBJ2-1; 9 bases match TRBD2. CDR3 size: 16 residues. In germline, CDR1 is SGHTA, CDR2 FQGNSA. V trimming: 2 bases; J trimming: 4 bases; junction bases outside the gene matches: 6.

The J gene is TRBJ2-7, the V gene TRBV5-1, with 11 bases aligning to TRBD1. Germline V lookup: CDR1 SGHRS, CDR2 YFSETQ. With 4 bases clipped from V and 3 bases from J, the junction kept 9 bases outside the gene matches. The CDR3 consists of 16 residues. CDR3 amino acids: CASSLHMGTGGYEQYF. Here the CDR3 DNA reads TGCGCCAGCAGCCTCCATATGGGGACAGGGGGCTACGAGCAGTACTTC. The whole variable domain, remainder taken from reference TRBV5-1 and TRBJ2-7, is KAGVTQTPRYLIKTRGQQVTLSCSPISGHRSVSWYQQTPGQGLQFLFEYFSETQRNKGNFPGRFSGRQFSNSRSEMNVSTLELGDSALYLCASSLHMGTGGYEQYFGPGTRLTVT.

Note on this clone: This CDR3 is also generated by other DNA sequences in the sample. This sequence joins TRBV28 and TRBJ1-4; D not resolved. Germline V CDR1 and CDR2: MDHEN, SYDVKM. Between the trimmed V and J ends, which lost 4 bases and 8 bases, there was a span of 8 bases. The CDR3 sequence is 12 residues long. CDR3 bases: TGTGCCAGCAGTTCCCCGGGGGAAAAACTGTTTTTT. This codes for CASSSPGEKLFF.

V and J are TRBV9 and TRBJ2-3, with D tentatively TRBD1 (5 bases). The CDR3 spans 14 residues. Germline CDR1 is SGDLS and CDR2 is YYNGEE. Trimming removed 4 bases at V and 2 bases at J, with 11 bases between. As DNA, the CDR3 is TGTGCCAGCAGCCTACTACAGGCCACAGATACGCAGTATTTT. Protein sequence: CASSLLQATDTQYF.

The chain couples TRBV7-2 to TRBJ2-3; 8 nucleotides agree with TRBD1. The CDR3 extends over 15 amino acids. Germline V gene lookup returns CDR1 SGHTA and CDR2 FQGNSA. V was pared by 5 bases and J by 4 bases, with 8 bases of the junction left unmatched. The CDR3 DNA sequence: TGTGCCAGCAGCGACAGGGACAGGAGATCAGATACGCAGTATTTT. This sequence encodes CASSDRDRRSDTQYF.

V gene TRBV29-1 combines with J gene TRBJ1-5; D uncertain. Deletions cut 6 bases from V and 2 bases from J, with 11 bases between. Germline assignment: CDR1 SQVTM and CDR2 ANQGSEA. The CDR3 length is 13 residues. In DNA, the CDR3 is TGCAGCGTGCTGACTGGAGGCAATCAGCCCCAGCATTTT. Encoded protein: CSVLTGGNQPQHF. The entire variable domain, with the rest obtained from reference TRBV29-1 and TRBJ1-5, is as follows: SAVISQKPSRDICQRGTSLTIQCQVDSQVTMMFWYRQQPGQSLTLIATANQGSEATYESGFVIDKFPISRPNLTFSTLTVSNMSPEDSSIYLCSVLTGGNQPQHFGDGTRLSIL.

The rearrangement links TRBV10-3 to TRBJ2-2; perhaps TRBD1 as D (6 bases). Trimming pared 6 bases from V and 0 bases from J, leaving 11 bases between. The CDR3 spans 15 residues. CDR1 is ENHRY and CDR2 is SYGVKD in the germline V gene. Written as DNA, the CDR3 is TGTGCCATCAGAGACAGGTACTCGAACACCGGGGAGCTGTTTTTT. Protein product: CAIRDRYSNTGELFF.

The rearrangement uses TRBV7-9 and TRBJ2-7, with 8 bases fitting TRBD2. CDR1 and CDR2 from the germline V gene are SEHNR and FQNEAQ (reference sequence). The CDR3 loop spans 15 amino acids. V was pared by 5 bases and J by 5 bases, with 11 bases of the junction left unmatched. The CDR3 sequence is CASSERSGSVNEQYF. The CDR3 coding sequence is TGTGCCAGCAGCGAAAGAAGCGGGAGTGTCAACGAGCAGTACTTC.